This T cell receptor (beta chain) was captured by sequencing in a study of T cells in localized non-small cell lung cancer (dated by TCRdb to 2019 to 2021). Study-level background: The study analyzed T cell repertoires of around 250 early-stage NSCLC patients, comparing tumors and uninvolved tumor-adjacent lungs. The cohort comprised 200 to 300 treatment-naïve NSCLC patients with resected, localized lung tumors. The mean age of the NSCLC patients was about 64 years, with 120 to 150 men and about a hundred women.

Based on the germline V gene, the CDR1 and CDR2 sequences are MNHGY and SAAAGT. The cysteine opens and the phenylalanine closes a CDR3 of 13 amino acids. Only the CDR3 region is kept as DNA, spanning 39 bases read in frame from base 1. V is pared back by 2 bases and J by 3 bases, with 7 bases lying between the germline termini. TCR beta CDR3 regions were sequenced from DNA using the immunoSEQ Assay. Per the original workflow: To compute T cell density, TCR beta template counts were normalized to usable DNA, which was estimated by amplifying housekeeping genes. The preseqR package was used to estimate richness by extrapolating to 400,000 templates for PBMC samples and to 120,000 templates for tissue samples. Clonality was calculated as one minus Pielou's evenness. Tissue-enriched TCRs were identified by differential abundance testing using productive amino-acid clonotypes, minimum total count 5 and alpha 0.1. The Jaccard Index and the Morisita Overlap Index were used to measure repertoire overlap between compartments. TCR beta CDR3s were clustered by GLIPH together with public tetramer-defined viral CDR3s, and at least three viral sequences plus V-gene enrichment were required for viral motifs. In TCRdb, the immuneACCESS table is reduced to in-frame sequences with V and J assigned. These tables do not hold every clone; where another copy was compared, an unresolved V gene accounts for under half, and the others remain unexplained. The DNA gave D and trimming, while V, J and clone size come from that table. The sample profile shows some 700 clones; about 25% of them were found once. Of the sample, roughly 6.7% falls within the top ten clones.

At diagnosis, peripheral blood, uninvolved tumor-adjacent lung and tumor were collected and stored as a combination of fresh-frozen and FFPE material. Overall study outcomes, separate from this receptor: Because multi-region tumor sequencing was not done, intratumor heterogeneity could not be ruled out. Higher T cell density in blood was associated with longer overall survival, whereas higher clonality in adjacent lung was associated with shorter survival. Since the design was exploratory, TCR variables were selected using unadjusted p-values with no false-discovery rate correction. Uninvolved tumor-adjacent lung showed the highest T cell clonality, higher than tumor, which suggests more focused antigenic responses in the adjacent lung. Of the top 100 tumor clones, a median of roughly 53 were detected in paired uninvolved adjacent lung; around 30 were also among that lung's top 100.

This clone was observed a few times. What this receptor recognizes is not known. No base-level quality is on record; no much larger clone is a single base apart. This sample comprised lung tumor tissue, obtained before any cancer treatment. The chain couples TRBV6-8 to TRBJ1-1; the D gene is not confidently resolved. The clonotype comes from a woman aged 35-75 years with stage III lung adenocarcinoma. The CDR3 protein is CASSYRVDTEAFF. The bases are TGTGCCAGCAGTTACAGAGTGGACACTGAAGCTTTCTTT.